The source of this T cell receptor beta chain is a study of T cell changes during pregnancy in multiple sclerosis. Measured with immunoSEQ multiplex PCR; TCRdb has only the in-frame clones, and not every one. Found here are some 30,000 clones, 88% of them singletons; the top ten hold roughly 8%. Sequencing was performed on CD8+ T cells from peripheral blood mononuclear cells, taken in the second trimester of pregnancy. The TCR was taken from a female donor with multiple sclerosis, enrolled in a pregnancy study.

Here the CDR3 DNA reads TGTGCCAGCAGCCAGGGACAGGGGGACCAGTTCTTC. Protein product: CASSQGQGDQFF. This chain uses TRBV7-3 with TRBJ2-1, with 11 positions matching TRBD1. The J segment lost 13 bases and the V segment lost 5 bases, leaving 4 bases of the junction unmatched. Germline V CDR1 and CDR2: SGHTA, FQGTGA. The CDR3 has 12 residues.